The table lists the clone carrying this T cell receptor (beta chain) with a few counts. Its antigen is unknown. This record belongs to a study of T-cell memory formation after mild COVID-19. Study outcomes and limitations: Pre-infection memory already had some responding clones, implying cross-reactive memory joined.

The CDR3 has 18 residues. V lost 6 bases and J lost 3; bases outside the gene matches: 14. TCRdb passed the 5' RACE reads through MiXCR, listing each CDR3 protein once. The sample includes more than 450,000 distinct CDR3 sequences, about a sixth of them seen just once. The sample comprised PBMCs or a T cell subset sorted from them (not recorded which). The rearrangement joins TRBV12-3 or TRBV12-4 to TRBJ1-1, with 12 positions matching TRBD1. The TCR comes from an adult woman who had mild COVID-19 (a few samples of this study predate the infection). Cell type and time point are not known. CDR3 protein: CASREGLGTGGRYTEAFF. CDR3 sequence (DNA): TGTGCCAGCAGGGAGGGTCTTGGGACAGGGGGCAGGTACACTGAAGCTTTCTTT.